This T cell receptor (beta chain) was documented in a study of tumor-infiltrating lymphocytes in localized non-small cell lung cancer. The wider study: The cohort mixed smokers and never-smokers, several histologies, and some post-neoadjuvant-chemotherapy samples.

Comments on this clone: Its antigen is still unknown.

Findings of the study overall: Not all patients were TCR sequenced, owing to tissue quantity. Compared with uninvolved lung, tumors showed higher T cell infiltration by TCRbeta sequencing.

Trimming shortened V by 0 bases and J by 5 bases, and 15 bases separated the two germline ends. The CDR3 contains 16 residues. Germline lookup yields CDR1 SGHNT and CDR2 YYREEE (reference sequence). Profiled with immunoSEQ multiplex PCR; TCRdb holds only in-frame clones, not every one. This table holds tens of thousands of clones, 70% to 90% found once. The specimen was lung tumor tissue. The rearrangement links TRBV5-4 to TRBJ2-1; D might be TRBD1 or TRBD2, each matching 5 bases. This TCR came from a human donor with non-small cell lung cancer. Written as DNA, the CDR3 is TGTGCCAGCAGCTTGGCCGGGACCCACGTACACAATGAGCAGTTCTTC. This gives the protein CASSLAGTHVHNEQFF.